These T cell receptor beta chains were read from a single sample in a study of blood T cells in healthy people across ages. TCRdb reanalysed the 5' RACE reads using MiXCR and keeps one entry per CDR3 protein. Of fewer than 600,000 distinct CDR3 sequences in the sample, around 27% were seen once. The same sample was also studied in work on T cells of mothers and their children.

The sequencing sample was made of blood. These receptors all come from a boy between 2 and 10 years old in good health. Both conserved end residues are part of each CDR3. D genes are given only for firm matches. Rows give clone size only sometimes, using once, few, many, or a class for an expanded clone.

v_gene: TRBV9
d_gene: TRBD1
abundance: .
j_gene: TRBJ1-4
len: 15
CDR3aa: CASSGRQGPNEKLFF
CDR3nt: TGTGCCAGCAGCGGCAGACAGGGACCTAATGAAAAACTGTTTTTT

v_gene: TRBV20-1
d_gene: .
abundance: .
j_gene: TRBJ2-2
len: 14
CDR3aa: CSARGQTRYGELFF
CDR3nt: TGCAGTGCTAGGGGTCAGACTCGATACGGGGAGCTGTTTTTT

v_gene: TRBV27
d_gene: .
abundance: .
j_gene: TRBJ2-6
len: 16
CDR3aa: CASSLTGNSGANVLTF
CDR3nt: TGTGCCAGCAGTTTAACAGGTAACTCTGGGGCCAACGTCCTGACTTTC

v_gene: TRBV21-1
d_gene: .
abundance: few
j_gene: TRBJ2-5
len: 13
CDR3aa: CAIDRGLGETQYF
CDR3nt: TGTGCCATTGACAGGGGGCTTGGAGAGACCCAGTACTTC

v_gene: TRBV9
d_gene: TRBD2
abundance: .
j_gene: TRBJ2-4
len: 14
CDR3aa: CASSDPGGKNIQYF
CDR3nt: TGTGCCAGCAGCGACCCCGGGGGGAAAAACATTCAGTACTTC

v_gene: TRBV20-1
d_gene: .
abundance: .
j_gene: TRBJ2-3
len: 15
CDR3aa: CSASLRDTSTDTQYF
CDR3nt: TGCAGTGCTAGCCTCCGGGACACTAGCACAGATACGCAGTATTTT

v_gene: TRBV7-9
d_gene: .
abundance: .
j_gene: TRBJ1-2
len: 19
CDR3aa: CASSFPLGRPGRGIDGYTF
CDR3nt: TGTGCCAGCAGCTTCCCCTTAGGAAGGCCGGGACGCGGGATCGATGGCTACACCTTC

v_gene: TRBV12-3/TRBV12-4
d_gene: TRBD2
abundance: .
j_gene: TRBJ2-3
len: 13
CDR3aa: CAIKAGGSREQYF
CDR3nt: TGTGCCATAAAAGCGGGGGGGTCCCGAGAGCAGTATTTT

v_gene: TRBV29-1
d_gene: .
abundance: .
j_gene: TRBJ1-1
len: 13
CDR3aa: CSVGQILNTEAFF
CDR3nt: TGCAGCGTTGGACAAATCCTGAACACTGAAGCTTTCTTT

v_gene: TRBV10-3
d_gene: .
abundance: .
j_gene: TRBJ1-2
len: 17
CDR3aa: CAISESTGGPKRDGYTF
CDR3nt: TGTGCCATCAGTGAGTCGACGGGGGGACCAAAGAGGGATGGCTACACCTTC

v_gene: TRBV9
d_gene: TRBD2
abundance: few
j_gene: TRBJ2-5
len: 15
CDR3aa: CASSERGGPQETQYF
CDR3nt: TGTGCCAGCAGCGAACGCGGGGGGCCCCAAGAGACCCAGTACTTC

v_gene: TRBV4-2
d_gene: .
abundance: .
j_gene: TRBJ1-2
len: 15
CDR3aa: CASSQVVGHDYGYTF
CDR3nt: TGTGCCAGCAGCCAAGTCGTCGGACACGATTATGGCTACACCTTC

v_gene: TRBV7-9
d_gene: .
abundance: few
j_gene: TRBJ2-3
len: 15
CDR3aa: CASSSRLATTDTQYF
CDR3nt: TGTGCCAGCAGTTCCAGGCTAGCCACCACAGATACGCAGTATTTT

v_gene: TRBV12-3/TRBV12-4
d_gene: .
abundance: .
j_gene: TRBJ1-5
len: 15
CDR3aa: CASSSRTAINQPQHF
CDR3nt: TGTGCCAGCAGTTCTAGGACAGCGATCAATCAGCCCCAGCATTTT

v_gene: TRBV7-2
d_gene: .
abundance: few
j_gene: TRBJ1-2
len: 16
CDR3aa: CASSLEGGQLNYGYTF
CDR3nt: TGTGCCAGCAGCTTAGAGGGGGGGCAGCTAAACTATGGCTACACCTTC

v_gene: TRBV28
d_gene: .
abundance: .
j_gene: TRBJ1-1
len: 15
CDR3aa: CASSPTGRLNTEAFF
CDR3nt: TGTGCCAGCAGTCCTACTGGGCGGTTGAACACTGAAGCTTTCTTT

v_gene: TRBV28
d_gene: .
abundance: .
j_gene: TRBJ2-3
len: 15
CDR3aa: CASSLLAATRSTQYF
CDR3nt: TGTGCCAGCAGTTTATTGGCAGCCACGAGGTCTACGCAGTATTTT

v_gene: TRBV6-2/TRBV6-3
d_gene: .
abundance: few
j_gene: TRBJ2-5
len: 12
CDR3aa: CASRHGALEQYF
CDR3nt: TGTGCCAGCCGGCATGGGGCCTTGGAGCAGTACTTC

v_gene: TRBV9
d_gene: TRBD2
abundance: .
j_gene: TRBJ2-2
len: 16
CDR3aa: CASSVAAGVNTGELFF
CDR3nt: TGTGCCAGCAGCGTGGCCGCGGGGGTTAACACCGGGGAGCTGTTTTTT

v_gene: TRBV14
d_gene: .
abundance: few
j_gene: TRBJ2-7
len: 14
CDR3aa: CASSQHGPGGEQYF
CDR3nt: TGTGCCAGCAGCCAACATGGACCGGGTGGCGAGCAGTACTTC

v_gene: TRBV12-3/TRBV12-4
d_gene: .
abundance: .
j_gene: TRBJ1-3
len: 14
CDR3aa: CASSPSGSGNTIYF
CDR3nt: TGTGCCAGCAGCCCTTCGGGGTCTGGAAACACCATATATTTT

v_gene: TRBV2
d_gene: .
abundance: few
j_gene: TRBJ2-5
len: 13
CDR3aa: CASSVLERETQYF
CDR3nt: TGTGCCAGCAGTGTTCTCGAGAGAGAGACCCAGTACTTC

v_gene: TRBV10-3
d_gene: .
abundance: .
j_gene: TRBJ2-1
len: 12
CDR3aa: CAISTRYNEQFF
CDR3nt: TGTGCCATCTCGACTAGGTACAATGAGCAGTTCTTC

v_gene: TRBV21-1
d_gene: .
abundance: .
j_gene: TRBJ2-1
len: 17
CDR3aa: CASSKIAGRGAYNEQFF
CDR3nt: TGTGCCAGCAGCAAAATCGCCGGGCGGGGGGCTTACAATGAGCAGTTCTTC

v_gene: TRBV28
d_gene: TRBD1
abundance: few
j_gene: TRBJ2-6
len: 17
CDR3aa: CASSARTGLSGANVLTF
CDR3nt: TGTGCCAGCAGTGCCAGGACAGGGTTGAGTGGGGCCAACGTCCTGACTTTC

v_gene: TRBV27
d_gene: TRBD1
abundance: .
j_gene: TRBJ1-2
len: 14
CDR3aa: CASSSGQGELGYTF
CDR3nt: TGTGCCAGCAGTTCCGGACAGGGGGAACTTGGCTACACCTTC

v_gene: TRBV27
d_gene: TRBD1
abundance: .
j_gene: TRBJ2-5
len: 17
CDR3aa: CASSQRAGTGLLWEQYF
CDR3nt: TGTGCCAGCAGTCAGAGGGCCGGGACAGGGCTTTTGTGGGAGCAGTACTTC

v_gene: TRBV25-1
d_gene: TRBD2
abundance: few
j_gene: TRBJ2-1
len: 18
CDR3aa: CASSPKGGAGGLYNEQFF
CDR3nt: TGTGCCAGCAGTCCGAAAGGGGGAGCGGGGGGGTTATACAATGAGCAGTTCTTC

v_gene: TRBV28
d_gene: .
abundance: .
j_gene: TRBJ2-7
len: 12
CDR3aa: CASRTVAAEQYF
CDR3nt: TGTGCCAGCAGGACGGTGGCAGCCGAGCAGTACTTC

v_gene: TRBV2
d_gene: TRBD1
abundance: .
j_gene: TRBJ2-2
len: 14
CDR3aa: CAGSGTGGTGELFF
CDR3nt: TGTGCCGGATCCGGGACAGGGGGCACCGGGGAGCTGTTTTTT

v_gene: TRBV10-2
d_gene: .
abundance: few
j_gene: TRBJ2-1
len: 19
CDR3aa: CASSESRPAPLSAYNEQFF
CDR3nt: TGCGCCAGCAGTGAGTCGAGACCAGCCCCACTTTCAGCCTACAATGAGCAGTTCTTC

v_gene: TRBV7-9
d_gene: TRBD1
abundance: .
j_gene: TRBJ2-5
len: 12
CDR3aa: CASQTGHSPRFF
CDR3nt: TGTGCCAGCCAGACAGGGCATTCCCCGCGGTTCTTC

v_gene: TRBV20-1
d_gene: TRBD1
abundance: once
j_gene: TRBJ1-2
len: 18
CDR3aa: CSARGRPELTGTDYGYTF
CDR3nt: TGCAGTGCTAGAGGGCGGCCCGAGCTGACAGGGACCGACTATGGCTACACCTTC

v_gene: TRBV5-8
d_gene: TRBD1
abundance: .
j_gene: TRBJ1-4
len: 11
CDR3aa: CASSFRDRHVF
CDR3nt: TGTGCCAGCAGCTTTAGGGACAGGCACGTTTTT

v_gene: TRBV21-1
d_gene: .
abundance: .
j_gene: TRBJ2-3
len: 17
CDR3aa: CASSNERTSGYTDTQYF
CDR3nt: TGTGCCAGCAGCAATGAACGAACTAGCGGGTATACAGATACGCAGTATTTT

v_gene: TRBV19
d_gene: TRBD1
abundance: .
j_gene: TRBJ1-2
len: 15
CDR3aa: CASSMLLQGVYGYTF
CDR3nt: TGTGCCAGTAGCATGCTGCTACAGGGGGTCTATGGCTACACCTTC

v_gene: TRBV7-2
d_gene: TRBD1
abundance: few
j_gene: TRBJ2-5
len: 13
CDR3aa: CASSPGTGGTQYF
CDR3nt: TGTGCCAGCAGCCCAGGGACAGGGGGGACCCAGTACTTC

v_gene: TRBV12-3/TRBV12-4
d_gene: .
abundance: few
j_gene: TRBJ1-2
len: 13
CDR3aa: CASSFPQGDGYTF
CDR3nt: TGTGCCAGCAGTTTCCCGCAGGGAGATGGCTACACCTTC

v_gene: TRBV7-2
d_gene: TRBD2
abundance: .
j_gene: TRBJ2-1
len: 15
CDR3aa: CASSKRTSGYNEQFF
CDR3nt: TGTGCCAGCAGCAAAAGGACTAGCGGCTACAATGAGCAGTTCTTC

v_gene: TRBV5-1
d_gene: .
abundance: .
j_gene: TRBJ1-4
len: 12
CDR3aa: CASRIDVEKLFF
CDR3nt: TGCGCCAGCAGGATCGACGTTGAAAAACTGTTTTTT

v_gene: TRBV29-1
d_gene: TRBD2
abundance: few
j_gene: TRBJ2-1
len: 17
CDR3aa: CSVAGGSGAGVLNEQFF
CDR3nt: TGCAGCGTTGCCGGGGGTTCAGGAGCGGGAGTTCTGAATGAGCAGTTCTTC

v_gene: TRBV6-6
d_gene: .
abundance: .
j_gene: TRBJ2-7
len: 14
CDR3aa: CASTTGLFSYEQYF
CDR3nt: TGTGCCAGTACCACAGGACTTTTCTCCTACGAGCAGTACTTC

v_gene: TRBV7-9
d_gene: TRBD2
abundance: .
j_gene: TRBJ2-2
len: 16
CDR3aa: CASSPSSGRGTGELFF
CDR3nt: TGTGCCAGCAGCCCTTCTAGCGGGAGAGGCACCGGGGAGCTGTTTTTT

v_gene: TRBV30
d_gene: .
abundance: few
j_gene: TRBJ1-2
len: 11
CDR3aa: CAWSYLYGYTF
CDR3nt: TGTGCCTGGAGTTACCTCTATGGCTACACCTTC

v_gene: TRBV2
d_gene: TRBD2
abundance: .
j_gene: TRBJ2-1
len: 14
CDR3aa: CASGSGRGASEQFF
CDR3nt: TGTGCCAGCGGGAGCGGGAGGGGTGCTAGTGAGCAGTTCTTC

v_gene: TRBV30
d_gene: .
abundance: .
j_gene: TRBJ2-1
len: 15
CDR3aa: CVWSVRLESYNEQFF
CDR3nt: TGTGTCTGGAGTGTACGGTTAGAATCCTACAATGAGCAGTTCTTC

v_gene: TRBV27
d_gene: .
abundance: .
j_gene: TRBJ2-7
len: 14
CDR3aa: CASSPTGATYEQYF
CDR3nt: TGTGCCAGCAGTCCGACAGGTGCTACCTACGAGCAGTACTTC

v_gene: TRBV27
d_gene: TRBD1
abundance: .
j_gene: TRBJ2-7
len: 15
CDR3aa: CASSQGQWSSYEQYF
CDR3nt: TGTGCCAGCAGTCAGGGACAGTGGAGCTCCTACGAGCAGTACTTC

v_gene: TRBV30
d_gene: .
abundance: .
j_gene: TRBJ1-2
len: 15
CDR3aa: CAWSGDYAEPGGYTF
CDR3nt: TGTGCCTGGAGTGGAGATTACGCGGAGCCCGGCGGCTACACCTTC

v_gene: TRBV20-1
d_gene: .
abundance: .
j_gene: TRBJ1-2
len: 14
CDR3aa: CSALLPGAPYGYTF
CDR3nt: TGCAGTGCCCTACTCCCCGGGGCACCCTATGGCTACACCTTC